This T cell receptor beta chain was documented in a study of neurological immune-mediated disorders. Study observations and caveats: Private repertoires in all groups were suggested by the finding that expanded clones across subjects shared no CDR3 amino acid sequences. HTLV-1-associated myelopathy displayed the greatest TCR clonal expansion, and multiple sclerosis exhibited the smallest, lower than that of healthy controls.

V was clipped by 0 bases and J by 2 bases; unmatched bases: 5. The CDR3 totals 18 residues. The V gene's germline CDR1 is SGHNT and CDR2 YYREEE (reference sequence). This clonotype came up a few times. Its antigen is unknown. With 10-nucleotide random UMIs, 5'RACE was used to make the cDNA. One entry per CDR3 protein, called by TCRdb with MiXCR from the 5' RACE reads. The sample lists 15,000 to 20,000 distinct CDR3 sequences; 27% were seen once. PBMCs numbering 2 million and stored at -80 C yielded the unsorted libraries. This chain links TRBV5-4 with TRBJ2-3, with 14 bases identical to TRBD2. Input material: PBMCs. The origin of this receptor is a man aged 50-60 years with HTLV-1-associated myelopathy (HAM/TSP). As DNA, the CDR3 is TGTGCCAGCAGCTTGGGACTAGCGGGGGGGCCCCTCACAGATACGCAGTATTTT. Its translation: CASSLGLAGGPLTDTQYF. Full variable domain (outside the CDR3, taken from reference TRBV5-4 and TRBJ2-3): ETGVTQSPTHLIKTRGQQVTLRCSSQSGHNTVSWYQQALGQGPQFIFQYYREEENGRGNFPPRFSGLQFPNYSSELNVNALELDDSALYLCASSLGLAGGPLTDTQYFGPGTRLTVL.